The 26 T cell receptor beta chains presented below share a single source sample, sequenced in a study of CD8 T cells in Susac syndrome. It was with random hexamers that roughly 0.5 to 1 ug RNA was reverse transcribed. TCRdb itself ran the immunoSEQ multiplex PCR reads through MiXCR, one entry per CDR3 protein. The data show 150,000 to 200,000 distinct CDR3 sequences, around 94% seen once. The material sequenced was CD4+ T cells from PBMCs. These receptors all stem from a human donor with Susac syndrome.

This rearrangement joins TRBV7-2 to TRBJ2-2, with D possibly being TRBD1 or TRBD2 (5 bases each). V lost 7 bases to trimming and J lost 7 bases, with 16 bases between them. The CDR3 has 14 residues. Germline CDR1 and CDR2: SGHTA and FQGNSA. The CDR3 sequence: CASTLGTGGGELFF. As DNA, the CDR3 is TGTGCCAGCACCCTAGGGACGGGTGGCGGGGAGCTGTTTTTT. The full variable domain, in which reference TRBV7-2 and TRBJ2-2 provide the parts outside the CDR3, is GAGVSQSPSNKVTEKGKDVELRCDPISGHTALYWYRQSLGQGLEFLIYFQGNSAPDKSGLPSDRFSAERTGGSVSTLTIQRTQQEDSAVYLCASTLGTGGGELFFGEGSRLTVL.

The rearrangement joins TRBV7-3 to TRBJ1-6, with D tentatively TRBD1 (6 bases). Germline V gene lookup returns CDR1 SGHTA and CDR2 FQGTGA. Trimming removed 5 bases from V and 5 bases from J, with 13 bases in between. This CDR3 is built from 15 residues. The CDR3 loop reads CASSRGTPNNSPLHF. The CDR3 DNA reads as TGTGCCAGCAGCCGGGGGACACCCAATAATTCACCCCTCCACTTT.

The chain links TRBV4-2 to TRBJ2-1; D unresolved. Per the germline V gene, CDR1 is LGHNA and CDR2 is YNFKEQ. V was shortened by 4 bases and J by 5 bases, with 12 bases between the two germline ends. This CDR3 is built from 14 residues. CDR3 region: CASSPLVRNNEQFF. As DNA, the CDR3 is TGTGCCAGCAGCCCCCTGGTTCGTAACAATGAGCAGTTCTTC.

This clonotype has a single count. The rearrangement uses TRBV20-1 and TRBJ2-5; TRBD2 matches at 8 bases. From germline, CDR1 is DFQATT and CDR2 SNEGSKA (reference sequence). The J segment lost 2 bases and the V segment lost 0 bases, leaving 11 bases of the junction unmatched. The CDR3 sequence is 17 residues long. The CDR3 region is CSARDSRRGALQETQYF. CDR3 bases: TGCAGTGCTAGAGATAGTCGGCGGGGGGCCTTACAAGAGACCCAGTACTTC.

DNA of the CDR3: TGTGCCAGTAGTACAAACTCCGGGACAGGACTAAAAAACATTCAGTACTTC. This codes for CASSTNSGTGLKNIQYF. The V and J genes are TRBV19 and TRBJ2-4; 8 bases are a match to TRBD1. After removal of 4 bases from V and 4 bases from J, the junction contained 12 bases not matched to a gene. The length of the CDR3 is 17 residues. In germline, CDR1 is LNHDA, CDR2 SQIVND (reference sequence).

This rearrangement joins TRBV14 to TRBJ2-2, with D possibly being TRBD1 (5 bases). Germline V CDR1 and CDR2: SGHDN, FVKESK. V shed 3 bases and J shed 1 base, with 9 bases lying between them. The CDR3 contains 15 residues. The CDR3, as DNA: TGTGCCAGCAGCCAGAGACAGATGAACACCGGGGAGCTGTTTTTT. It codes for CASSQRQMNTGELFF.

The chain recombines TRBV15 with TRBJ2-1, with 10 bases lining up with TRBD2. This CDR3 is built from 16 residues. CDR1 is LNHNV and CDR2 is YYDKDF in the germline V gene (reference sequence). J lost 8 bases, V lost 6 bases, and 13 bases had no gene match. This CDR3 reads CATRARLAGALHEQFF. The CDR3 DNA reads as TGTGCCACCAGGGCGCGGCTAGCGGGGGCCCTTCATGAGCAGTTCTTC.

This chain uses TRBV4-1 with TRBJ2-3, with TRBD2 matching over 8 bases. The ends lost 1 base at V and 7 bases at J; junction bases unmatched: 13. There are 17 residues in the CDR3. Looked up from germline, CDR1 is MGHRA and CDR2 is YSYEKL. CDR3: CASSQGGGRSLGNTQYF. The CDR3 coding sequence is TGCGCCAGCAGCCAAGGAGGCGGGAGGAGTTTGGGGAATACGCAGTATTTT.

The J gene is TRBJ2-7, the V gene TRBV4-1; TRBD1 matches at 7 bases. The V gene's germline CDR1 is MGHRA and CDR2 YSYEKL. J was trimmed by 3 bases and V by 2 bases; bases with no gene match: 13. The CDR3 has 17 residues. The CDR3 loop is CASSQSSGQYLVYEQYF. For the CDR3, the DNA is TGCGCCAGCAGCCAATCTTCGGGACAGTATCTAGTCTACGAGCAGTACTTC.

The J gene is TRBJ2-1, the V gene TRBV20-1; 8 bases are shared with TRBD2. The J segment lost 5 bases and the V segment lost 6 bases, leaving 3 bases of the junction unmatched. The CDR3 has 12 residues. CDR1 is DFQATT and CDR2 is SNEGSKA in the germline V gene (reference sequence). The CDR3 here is CSARLAHNEQFF. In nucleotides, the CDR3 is TGCAGTGCCCGACTAGCGCACAATGAGCAGTTCTTC.

CDR3 nucleotide sequence: TGTGCCAGCAGCTGGACAGTAAATAGCAATCAGCCCCAGCATTTT. Its translation is CASSWTVNSNQPQHF. The V gene is TRBV7-2, the J gene TRBJ1-5, with D maybe TRBD1 (6 bases). The CDR3 contains 15 residues. In germline, CDR1 is SGHTA, CDR2 FQGNSA. Trimming removed 4 bases from V and 0 bases from J, with 10 bases in between.

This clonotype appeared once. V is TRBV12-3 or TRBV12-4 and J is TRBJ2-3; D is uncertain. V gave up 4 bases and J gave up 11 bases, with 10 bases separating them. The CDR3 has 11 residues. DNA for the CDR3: TGTGCCAGCAGTTCTGGCGTTCTGCAGTATTTT. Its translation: CASSSGVLQYF.

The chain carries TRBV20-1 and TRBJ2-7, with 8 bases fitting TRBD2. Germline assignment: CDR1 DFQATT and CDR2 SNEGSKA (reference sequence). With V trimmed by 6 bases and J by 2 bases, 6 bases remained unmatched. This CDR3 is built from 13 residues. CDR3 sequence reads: CSAHPGLAYEQYF. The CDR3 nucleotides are TGCAGTGCGCACCCGGGACTAGCCTACGAGCAGTACTTC.

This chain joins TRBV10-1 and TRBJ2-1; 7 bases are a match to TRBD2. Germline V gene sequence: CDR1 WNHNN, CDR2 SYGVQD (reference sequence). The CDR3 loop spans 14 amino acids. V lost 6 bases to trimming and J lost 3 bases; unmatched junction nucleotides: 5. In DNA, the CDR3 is TGCGCCAGCAGCGCCGGGACTATCTACAATGAGCAGTTCTTC. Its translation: CASSAGTIYNEQFF.

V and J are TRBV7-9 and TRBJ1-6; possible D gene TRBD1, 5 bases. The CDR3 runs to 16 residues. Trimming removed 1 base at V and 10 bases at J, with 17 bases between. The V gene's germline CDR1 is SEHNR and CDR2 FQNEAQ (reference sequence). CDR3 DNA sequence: TGTGCCAGCAGCTTAGTTTCTGGGGCCGGTTTGTCACCCCTCCACTTT. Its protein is CASSLVSGAGLSPLHF.

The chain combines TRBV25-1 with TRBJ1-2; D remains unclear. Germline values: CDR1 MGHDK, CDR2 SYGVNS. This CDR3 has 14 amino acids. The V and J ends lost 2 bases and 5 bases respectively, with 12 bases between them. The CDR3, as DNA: TGTGCCAGCAGTGAAGCGGGGTTAGGTTATGGCTACACCTTC. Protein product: CASSEAGLGYGYTF.

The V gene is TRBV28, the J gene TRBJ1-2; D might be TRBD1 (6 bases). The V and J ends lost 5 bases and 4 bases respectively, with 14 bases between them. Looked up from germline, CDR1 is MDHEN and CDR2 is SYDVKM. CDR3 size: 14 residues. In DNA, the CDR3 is TGTGCCAGCAGTCTCTCGGACAGCCTCTATGGCTACACCTTC. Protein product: CASSLSDSLYGYTF.

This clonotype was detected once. CDR3: CASSPSTEWPLHF. The CDR3, as DNA: TGTGCCAGCAGTCCATCGACAGAGTGGCCCCTCCACTTT. This chain uses TRBV12-3 or TRBV12-4 with TRBJ1-6, with D possibly being TRBD1 (5 bases). Trimming left V 5 bases short and J 13 bases short, with 15 bases between. This CDR3 comprises 13 residues.

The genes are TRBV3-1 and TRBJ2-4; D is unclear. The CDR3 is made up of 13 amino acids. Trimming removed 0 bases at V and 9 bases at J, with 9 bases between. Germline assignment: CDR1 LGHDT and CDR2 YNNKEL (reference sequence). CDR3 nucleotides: TGTGCCAGCAGCCAAGATCAAGGAACCATTCAGTACTTC. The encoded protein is CASSQDQGTIQYF.

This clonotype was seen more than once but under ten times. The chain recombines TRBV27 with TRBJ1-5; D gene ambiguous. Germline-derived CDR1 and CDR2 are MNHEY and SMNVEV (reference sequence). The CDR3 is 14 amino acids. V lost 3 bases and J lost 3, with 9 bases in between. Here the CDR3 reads CASSFGQANQPQHF. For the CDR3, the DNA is TGTGCCAGCAGTTTTGGGCAGGCCAATCAGCCCCAGCATTTT.

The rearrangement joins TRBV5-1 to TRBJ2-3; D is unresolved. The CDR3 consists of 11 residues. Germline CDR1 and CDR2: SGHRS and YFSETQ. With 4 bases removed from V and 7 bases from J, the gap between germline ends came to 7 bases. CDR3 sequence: CASSKAYTQYF. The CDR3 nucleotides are TGCGCCAGCAGCAAAGCGTATACGCAGTATTTT.

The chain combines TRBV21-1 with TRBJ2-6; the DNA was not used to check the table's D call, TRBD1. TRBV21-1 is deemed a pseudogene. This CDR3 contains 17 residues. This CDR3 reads CASSKGQTRSGANVLTF. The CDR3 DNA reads TGTGCCAGCAGCAAGGGACAGACCCGCTCTGGGGCCAACGTCCTGACTTTC.

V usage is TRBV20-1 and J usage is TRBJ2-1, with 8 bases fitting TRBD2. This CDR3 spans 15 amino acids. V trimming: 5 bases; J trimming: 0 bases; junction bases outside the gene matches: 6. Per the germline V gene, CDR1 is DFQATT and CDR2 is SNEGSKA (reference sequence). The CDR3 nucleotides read TGCAGTGCTTTTAGCGGGGATGGCTCCTACAATGAGCAGTTCTTC. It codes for CSAFSGDGSYNEQFF.

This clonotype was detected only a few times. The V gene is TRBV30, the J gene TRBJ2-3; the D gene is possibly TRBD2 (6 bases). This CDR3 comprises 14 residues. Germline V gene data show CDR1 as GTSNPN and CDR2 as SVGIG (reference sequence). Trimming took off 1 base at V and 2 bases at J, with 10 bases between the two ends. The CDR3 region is CAWSAAGYTDTQYF. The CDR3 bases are TGTGCCTGGAGTGCGGCGGGGTACACAGATACGCAGTATTTT.

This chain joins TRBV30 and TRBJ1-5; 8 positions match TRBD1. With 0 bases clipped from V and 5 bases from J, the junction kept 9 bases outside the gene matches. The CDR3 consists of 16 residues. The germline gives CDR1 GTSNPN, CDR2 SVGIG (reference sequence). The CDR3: CAWSVKVGQGDQPQHF. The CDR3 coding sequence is TGTGCCTGGAGTGTTAAAGTAGGACAGGGCGATCAGCCCCAGCATTTT.

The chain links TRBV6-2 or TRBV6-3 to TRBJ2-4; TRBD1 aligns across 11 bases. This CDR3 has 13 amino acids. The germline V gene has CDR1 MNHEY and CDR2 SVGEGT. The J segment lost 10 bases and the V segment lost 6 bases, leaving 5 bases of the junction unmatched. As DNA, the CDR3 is TGTGCCAGCAGGGGACAGGGGGATCCAATTCAGTACTTC. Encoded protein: CASRGQGDPIQYF.